The present T cell receptor beta chain was sequenced within a study of human T cells and chemical hapten exposure (dated by TCRdb to the early 2020s). Background on the whole study: For sensitization, 2% DPC in acetone was applied to a 2 cm by 2 cm area of upper inner arm skin. Patch testing on the upper back used Finn chambers containing 0.01% DPC, with scoring done after 6 days according to International Contact Dermatitis Research Group standards. The libraries were sequenced as a pool, and the TCR yield per sample differed mostly because of small variations in library volumes within the pool. Blood for TCR sequencing was provided by twenty-nine alopecia patients at one to four time points (pre-sensitization, 2, 6 and 24 weeks). Most of the patients in the cohort were female, and the cohort covered alopecia areata with under or over 50% scalp involvement, alopecia totalis and alopecia universalis. This study followed changes in the peripheral blood TCR repertoire in vivo during primary and secondary sensitization of alopecia patients to the hapten diphenylcyclopropenone (DPC). Blood was sampled from patients pre-sensitization (week 0) and at 2, 6 and about 24 weeks after DPC sensitization. Weekly therapeutic DPC doses were additionally applied to the scalp of patients throughout the approximately 25-week study period. Beyond this particular receptor, the publication reports: Significantly more large CDR3 similarity clusters were formed by expanded TCRs than by pre-sensitization or healthy control sets, consistent with antigen-driven responses. All patients had alopecia, a presumed autoimmune disease, so their immune response might differ from that of healthy individuals. Repeated subsampling changed both the strength of the expansion versus patch-test correlation and the threshold at which the correlation became significant. The number of PT1 expanded TCRs positively correlated with patch test score, significant at thresholds 8, 16 and 32 but not 4. DPC sensitization did not change how many TCRs were above 1 in 1000 frequency, and no evidence was found of alterations in global repertoire structure.

The time point label on this specimen signifies: patch test 3, about 24 weeks after DPC sensitization. The treatment or condition label of this sample denotes: therapeutic diphenylcyclopropenone sensitization with weekly scalp DPC. At every patch-test visit, the blood draw took place before the patch test was put on. Eligible patients were aged 18 to 70, diagnosed with alopecia, deemed suitable for DPC therapy, and excluded if pregnant. Total RNA was extracted from unfractionated whole blood that had been collected in Tempus Blood RNA tubes. Remarks on this clonotype: Its binding antigen is unknown. Within one base of it there is no much larger clone, and no base qualities were kept.

Library method: RACE. The listed sequencing device is NextSeq 500. During library preparation, unique molecular identifiers were attached to individual cDNA molecules so that TCRs could be counted in a quantitative, reproducible way. Both TCR alpha and TCR beta chains were sequenced from each blood RNA sample. Under the source paper's analysis protocol: The median number of TCRs per sample was some 100,000, ranging from about 23,224 to 700,000. V, J and CDR3 annotation of the TCR reads was carried out using the Decombinator software suite. Every sample was subsampled to the same number of TCRs (28,000) for the PS versus PT1 abundance plots. TCRs were defined as expanded if absent before sensitization and observed at least eight times at the 2-week time point. In-frame beta chains were kept once TCRdb had trimmed the public reads at Q25 with fastp and called clones with MiXCR. Rows with a matching CDR3 protein are joined into one entry that keeps the most common DNA and genes. The V and J calls were not made by the authors but by TCRdb's processing. Recorded for this sample are some 74,000 distinct CDR3 sequences; under 15% of them occurred a single time. Of the sample, approximately 5% falls within the top ten clones.

The germline V gene (reference sequence) provides CDR1 GTSNPN and CDR2 SVGIG. The CDR3 runs 11 amino acids, cysteine and phenylalanine included. The sequence is cut down to CDR3 DNA, 33 bases in frame from base 1. V loses 3 bases of germline sequence and J loses 4 bases, and the interval between the two ends is 6 bases. This clonotype was obtained from a woman in her fifties or sixties with alopecia areata. Some clones in this sample may be carry-over from other donors' samples. In this chain, TRBV30 is recombined with TRBJ1-2, with the D gene not clear enough to name. Source: whole blood, taken in connection with sensitization to the hapten diphenylcyclopropenone (DPC). The CDR3 protein sequence reads: CAWRGSYGYTF. In nucleotide form, the sequence is TGTGCCTGGAGGGGGTCCTATGGCTACACCTTC.